The entry that follows covers one TCR beta chain sequence. The target antigen is unknown. This sample was included in a study of cytomegalovirus exposure and HLA in healthy donors. Study-wide context: Of roughly 400 genotyped donors, 81% grouped in the Caucasian-associated ancestry cluster. General study points: The listing of 150 to 200 TCR beta chains classed them as cytomegalovirus-associated.

The PCR used 60 Vbeta and 13 Jbeta primers. Libraries were prepared by immunoSEQ multiplex PCR; TCRdb keeps only in-frame clonotypes and omits some of them. The repertoire holds 150,000 to 200,000 clones, with 80% to 85% as singletons. The TCR originated in a boy younger than 18 in good health and CMV-seronegative. Sequenced sample: PBMCs.

The CDR3 reads CASSYGLTSSDTQYF. In DNA, the CDR3 is TGTGCCAGCAGCTATGGCCTGACTAGTTCCGATACGCAGTATTTT. The chain couples TRBV5-4 to TRBJ2-3, with D possibly matching TRBD2 (6 bases). CDR3 length equals 15 residues. Germline lookup yields CDR1 SGHNT and CDR2 YYREEE (reference sequence). The V gene lost 3 bases and the J gene lost 6 bases, with 17 bases spanning the gap.